Listed below are T cell receptor beta chains from one sample, sequenced in a study of shared clonotypes between healthy human individuals. Profiled with immunoSEQ multiplex PCR; TCRdb holds only in-frame clones, not every one. The sample consists of roughly 500,000 clones, about 78% of them appearing once. The material sequenced was PBMCs. These receptors were obtained from a woman aged 35 to 49 in good health. Some clones in this sample may be carry-over from other donors' samples. Both conserved end residues are part of each CDR3. A D gene is named only where the DNA matches it firmly. The listing skips clone size in some rows; elsewhere it reads once, few, many or a size class.

NA	TRBV4-2	TRBJ2-7	TRBD2	TGTGCCAGCAGCCAACCAATAGCGGGAGGAGATAGGTACGAGCAGTACTTC	CASSQPIAGGDRYEQYF
NA	TRBV28	TRBJ2-3	NA	TGTGCCAGCATGAGGGGGAGCACAGATACGCAGTATTTT	CASMRGSTDTQYF
once	TRBV11-3	TRBJ2-3	TRBD2	TGTGCCAGCAGCACTAGCGGGAGCACAGATACGCAGTATTTT	CASSTSGSTDTQYF
few	TRBV18	TRBJ1-1	NA	TGTGCCAGCTCACCAAGGCCTGATATGAACACTGAAGCTTTCTTT	CASSPRPDMNTEAFF
NA	TRBV7-9	TRBJ2-7	NA	TGTGCCAGCAGCTTCGACGGGGGATCCGAGCAGTACTTC	CASSFDGGSEQYF
NA	TRBV27	TRBJ1-2	NA	TGTGCCAGCAGGAGAGGGCTGGGGGATGGCTATGGCTACACCTTC	CASRRGLGDGYGYTF
NA	TRBV27	TRBJ1-5	NA	TGTGCCAGCAGGGCAGGGGTAAGCAATCAGCCCCAGCATTTT	CASRAGVSNQPQHF
NA	TRBV6-1	TRBJ2-7	NA	TGTGCCAGCAGTAAGGGGCGAGGCTTCTACGAGCAGTACTTC	CASSKGRGFYEQYF
NA	TRBV5-8	TRBJ2-3	NA	TGTGCCAGCAGTATCCGGGGGCTTAGCACAGATACGCAGTATTTT	CASSIRGLSTDTQYF
NA	TRBV7-2	TRBJ2-1	NA	TGTGCCAGCAGCACCGGCGGGGTAGCTGCACGCTACAATGAGCAGTTCTTC	CASSTGGVAARYNEQFF
NA	TRBV6-6	TRBJ1-5	NA	TGTGCCAGCAGTTACGGCTCGATTTATAGCAATCAGCCCCAGCATTTT	CASSYGSIYSNQPQHF
NA	TRBV2	TRBJ1-3	NA	TGTGCCAGCAGGCAGGGCTCTGGAAACACCATATATTTT	CASRQGSGNTIYF
NA	TRBV28	TRBJ1-2	NA	TGTGCCAGCAGGTCAGGGACGAACTATGGCTACACCTTC	CASRSGTNYGYTF
NA	TRBV2	TRBJ2-7	NA	TGTGCCAGCACCGAAGGGAGCAGAGGGGACTCCTACGAGCAGTACTTC	CASTEGSRGDSYEQYF
NA	TRBV28	TRBJ1-5	NA	TGTGCCAGCAGTCGGACTTTGGATCAGCCCCAGCATTTT	CASSRTLDQPQHF
NA	TRBV7-3	TRBJ2-6	NA	TGTGCCAGCAGCTTAATGGGGGAGCCCAACTCTGGGGCCAACGTCCTGACTTTC	CASSLMGEPNSGANVLTF
many	TRBV29-1	TRBJ2-2	TRBD2	TGCAGCGTTGCTGGTGGTAGCGGGAGGGGCGGGGAGCTGTTTTTT	CSVAGGSGRGGELFF
NA	TRBV15	TRBJ2-5	TRBD1	TGTGCCACCAGCAGAGATAGTCAGGGGGCGTTGGGGGAGACCCAGTACTTC	CATSRDSQGALGETQYF
NA	TRBV7-9	TRBJ2-3	TRBD2	TGTGCCAGCAGTTCTACCCCTTTCGAACTAGCGGGAGATACGCAGTATTTT	CASSSTPFELAGDTQYF
once	TRBV28	TRBJ2-7	TRBD1	TGTGCCAGCAGCTCTGGGGACAGACCCTACGAGCAGTACTTC	CASSSGDRPYEQYF
NA	TRBV2	TRBJ1-5	NA	TGTGCCAGCAGTTCCCGGACCCTAAGATATAGCAATCAGCCCCAGCATTTT	CASSSRTLRYSNQPQHF
many	TRBV5-5	TRBJ2-7	NA	TGTGCCAGCAGCTTGGAGGGGGGCTCCCCAATTGGGCAGTACTTC	CASSLEGGSPIGQYF
NA	TRBV5-4	TRBJ2-7	TRBD2	TGTGCCAGCAGCTTGCAGCGGGGGAACGAGCAGTACTTC	CASSLQRGNEQYF
NA	TRBV2	TRBJ2-1	TRBD2	TGTGCCAGCAGTGGACTAGCGGGGGACTACAATGAGCAGTTCTTC	CASSGLAGDYNEQFF
NA	TRBV5-4	TRBJ2-7	NA	TGTGCCAGCAGCTTGGGGCCAAGCTCCTACGAGCAGTACTTC	CASSLGPSSYEQYF
NA	TRBV19	TRBJ1-1	TRBD1	TGTGCCAGTAGTTCCGGGGTGTATGCAGACAGGGGCATTTTGAACACTGAAGCTTTCTTT	CASSSGVYADRGILNTEAFF
NA	TRBV7-6	TRBJ1-1	NA	TGTGCCAGCAGCTTAGGTATGGCGGAGACTGAAGCTTTCTTT	CASSLGMAETEAFF
NA	TRBV5-1	TRBJ1-1	NA	TGCGCCAGCAGCTCGGAAACTGGGGGGGACACTGAAGCTTTCTTT	CASSSETGGDTEAFF
NA	TRBV18	TRBJ1-2	NA	TGTGCCAGCTCACCGGCTCAGGCGAACTATGGCTACACCTTC	CASSPAQANYGYTF
NA	TRBV5-8	TRBJ2-7	NA	TGTGCCAGCAGCTTTGTGGGGAGATCGACCTACGAGCAGTACTTC	CASSFVGRSTYEQYF
once	TRBV28	TRBJ2-1	NA	TGTGCCAGCAGGCTAGGACAACTCCCCAATGAGCAGTTCTTC	CASRLGQLPNEQFF